The present T cell receptor (beta chain) was sequenced within a study of blood T cell repertoires in COVID-19. Study at large: Nucleic acid was either cDNA or gDNA, and it came from T cells, B-cell-depleted T cells, or PBMCs.

Original handling: Nucleated cell number was recorded as an estimate derived from reference gene primer amplification. Produced via immunoSEQ multiplex PCR; TCRdb's table is partial and in-frame only. That table furnishes V, J and clone size, whereas the DNA furnished D and trimming. The profile shows roughly 500,000 clones, roughly 85% of them singletons. Germline CDR1 and CDR2: SGHTA and FQGTGA. V was clipped by 1 base and J by 4 bases, with 7 bases between them. The CDR3 is 13 amino acids. Sequenced material: peripheral blood. The rearrangement joins TRBV7-3 to TRBJ1-1; D uncertain. The TCR sequence derives from a human donor in a cohort sampled during active COVID-19. CDR3 in DNA: TGTGCCAGCAGCTTAAGGGAGGGCACTGAAGCTTTCTTT. This sequence encodes CASSLREGTEAFF.